Below are 13 T cell receptor beta chains sequenced from a single sample in a study of OX40 agonist ivuxolimab in advanced cancers. The repertoire was sequenced with immunoSEQ multiplex PCR; TCRdb's copy has only in-frame clones and lacks some. The sample lists some 95,000 clones, 87% seen once, with 0.4% to 0.65% in the top ten. The source material was CD4+ or CD8+ T cells sorted from blood, sampled in a trial of the OX40 agonist ivuxolimab. These receptors all stem from an adult with an advanced solid tumor such as melanoma, head and neck, liver or kidney cancer.

This clone was detected a few times. J is TRBJ1-1 and V is TRBV19; no clear D gene. Germline V CDR1 and CDR2: LNHDA, SQIVND (reference sequence). The V and J ends lost 5 bases and 2 bases respectively, with 3 bases between them. The CDR3 extends over 11 amino acids. The CDR3 DNA is TGTGCCAGTAGTGGAAACACTGAAGCTTTCTTT. It codes for CASSGNTEAFF.

The genes are TRBV9 and TRBJ1-5; maybe TRBD1 (5 bases). The CDR3 has 14 amino acids. V dropped 0 bases and J dropped 4 bases, with 8 bases sitting between them. Germline CDR1 is SGDLS and CDR2 is YYNGEE. In DNA form, the CDR3 reads TGTGCCAGCAGCGTAGATGAGGGGAATCAGCCCCAGCATTTT. Its protein is CASSVDEGNQPQHF.

The V gene is TRBV5-6, the J gene TRBJ1-1; no clear D gene. Germline V CDR1 and CDR2: SGHDT, YYEEEE. Trimming stripped 7 bases from V and 0 bases from J, with 16 bases between. The CDR3 sequence is 15 residues long. CDR3 region: CASSSLRSLNTEAFF. As DNA, the CDR3 is TGTGCCAGCTCTTCCTTGAGGTCTTTGAACACTGAAGCTTTCTTT. Filled out from reference TRBV5-6 and TRBJ1-1, the complete variable domain reads DAGVTQSPTHLIKTRGQQVTLRCSPKSGHDTVSWYQQALGQGPQFIFQYYEEEERQRGNFPDRFSGHQFPNYSSELNVNALLLGDSALYLCASSSLRSLNTEAFFGQGTRLTVV.

This rearrangement joins TRBV27 to TRBJ1-4; the D gene is possibly TRBD1 (6 bases). The V gene lost 6 bases and the J gene lost 9 bases, with 17 bases spanning the gap. CDR3 length: 14 amino acids. Germline V gives CDR1 MNHEY, CDR2 SMNVEV (reference sequence). CDR3 region: CASRDSGTSKKLFF. In DNA, the CDR3 is TGTGCCAGCAGGGATTCCGGGACATCGAAAAAACTGTTTTTT.

This chain uses TRBV27 with TRBJ2-5; TRBD2 matches at 8 bases. Per germline, CDR1 MNHEY and CDR2 SMNVEV (reference sequence). The J segment lost 9 bases and the V segment lost 3 bases, leaving 6 bases of the junction unmatched. The CDR3 is 13 residues long. CDR3 sequence (DNA): TGTGCCAGCAGTTTCCGGGAGGGGGGGGCCCAGTACTTC. Residues: CASSFREGGAQYF.

The chain joins TRBV5-6 to TRBJ2-3; the D gene is possibly TRBD2 (5 bases). The CDR3 is 14 residues long. Germline assignment: CDR1 SGHDT and CDR2 YYEEEE. Between the trimmed V and J ends, which lost 6 bases and 0 bases, there was a span of 11 bases. CDR3 coding DNA: TGTGCCAGCAATGGACTCGCTAGCACAGATACGCAGTATTTT. Translated, it gives CASNGLASTDTQYF.

This chain connects TRBV10-3 to TRBJ1-3; D remains ambiguous. This CDR3 comprises 15 residues. V lost 0 bases, J lost 2 bases, and 8 bases lay in between. Germline values: CDR1 ENHRY, CDR2 SYGVKD. The CDR3 region has the DNA TGTGCCATCAGTGAGTCGACCGGCCCTGGAAACACCATATATTTT. Translation: CAISESTGPGNTIYF.

The rearrangement uses TRBV5-1 and TRBJ2-5; D not certain. CDR1 SGHRS and CDR2 YFSETQ come from the germline V gene. V was trimmed by 0 bases and J by 5 bases, leaving 8 bases between them. The CDR3 spans 13 residues. The CDR3 DNA sequence: TGCGCCAGCAGCTTGGTGGGCATTGAGACCCAGTACTTC. Translation: CASSLVGIETQYF. Together with reference TRBV5-1 and TRBJ2-5, the CDR3 gives the full variable domain: KAGVTQTPRYLIKTRGQQVTLSCSPISGHRSVSWYQQTPGQGLQFLFEYFSETQRNKGNFPGRFSGRQFSNSRSEMNVSTLELGDSALYLCASSLVGIETQYFGPGTRLLVL.

This clone was recorded only once. The V and J genes are TRBV9 and TRBJ2-7; 8 bases are shared with TRBD1. Looked up from germline, CDR1 is SGDLS and CDR2 is YYNGEE. V dropped 5 bases and J dropped 2; count of bases not matched to a gene: 9. The CDR3 is made up of 15 amino acids. The CDR3 DNA reads TGTGCCAGCAGTGAGGGGAGGACAGGGACCTACGAGCAGTACTTC. It encodes CASSEGRTGTYEQYF.

V is TRBV6-1 and J is TRBJ2-7, with 8 bases identical to TRBD1. Germline-derived CDR1 and CDR2 are MNHNS and SASEGT. This CDR3 region has 10 residues. Unmatched junction bases numbered 2, after V lost 6 bases and J lost 10 bases. For the CDR3, the DNA is TGTGCCAGCAGGGACAGGGACCAGTACTTC. Translated, it gives CASRDRDQYF.

The V gene is TRBV19, the J gene TRBJ2-6, with D uncertain. CDR1 and CDR2 (germline): LNHDA, SQIVND (reference sequence). Trimming left V 4 bases short and J 0 bases short, with 10 bases between. The CDR3 loop spans 16 amino acids. The CDR3 loop reads CASSNSRSSGANVLTF. CDR3 nucleotides: TGTGCCAGTAGTAACTCCAGGAGCTCTGGGGCCAACGTCCTGACTTTC.

The rearrangement links TRBV9 to TRBJ1-3; unclear D gene. Germline lookup yields CDR1 SGDLS and CDR2 YYNGEE. The germline V and J ends were trimmed by 0 bases and 2 bases, with 6 bases remaining between them. There are 14 residues in the CDR3. The CDR3 bases are TGTGCCAGCAGCGTAGGCAGGCCTGGAAACACCATATATTTT. Translating gives CASSVGRPGNTIYF. Based on the CDR3 plus reference TRBV9 and TRBJ1-3, the full variable domain is DSGVTQTPKHLITATGQRVTLRCSPRSGDLSVYWYQQSLDQGLQFLIQYYNGEERAKGNILERFSAQQFPDLHSELNLSSLELGDSALYFCASSVGRPGNTIYFGEGSWLTVV.

The rearrangement links TRBV13 to TRBJ2-1; D uncertain. Germline V gene sequence: CDR1 PRHDT, CDR2 FYEKMQ (reference sequence). Trimming took 5 bases from V and 0 from J, leaving 11 bases between them. The CDR3 totals 15 residues. Here the CDR3 reads CASSATSSSYNEQFF. DNA for the CDR3: TGTGCCAGCAGCGCTACCTCTTCCTCCTACAATGAGCAGTTCTTC.